A selection of T cell receptor beta chains follows, all from one sample in a study of graft-versus-host responses after intestinal transplantation. Generated by immunoSEQ multiplex PCR, the TCRdb table keeps only in-frame clones and is missing some. Here the sample spans 60,000 or so clones, roughly 89% being singletons. The sequenced sample was PBMCs, obtained about 120 days after intestinal transplantation. The receptors stem from a human patient who received an intestinal transplant, so some T cells may come from the graft donor. Each CDR3 is given without its conserved first and last residue. Fields, in order: V gene, J gene, CDR3 protein.

V: TRBV5-1
J: TRBJ2-1
CDR3: ASSLILTSREYNEQF

V: TRBV27
J: TRBJ1-4
CDR3: ASSYQGPTNEKLF

V: TRBV14
J: TRBJ2-3
CDR3: ASSQVPDTQY

V: TRBV5-6
J: TRBJ2-5
CDR3: ASSLGGGTQY

V: TRBV5-6
J: TRBJ2-2
CDR3: ASSQIDTLTGELF

V: TRBV6-6
J: TRBJ2-1
CDR3: ASSYLAGVPYNEQF

V: TRBV27
J: TRBJ1-6
CDR3: ASRTPFSDGSSPLH

V: TRBV28
J: TRBJ2-6
CDR3: ASMGQGSSHHFSGANVLT

V: TRBV7-2
J: TRBJ2-5
CDR3: ASSLRTSGFQETQY

V: TRBV10-3
J: TRBJ2-5
CDR3: AISETEDWETQY

V: TRBV6-5
J: TRBJ1-1
CDR3: ASSYTGLNTEAF

V: TRBV28
J: TRBJ1-2
CDR3: ASSFLGQENYGYT

V: TRBV28
J: TRBJ2-2
CDR3: ASSFWVNTGELF

V: TRBV19
J: TRBJ2-1
CDR3: ASSIERGVPNEQF

V: TRBV28
J: TRBJ1-2
CDR3: ASSQWGAANYGYT

V: TRBV21-1
J: TRBJ1-2
CDR3: ASSKEGGQGAKGYT

V: TRBV10-1
J: TRBJ2-5
CDR3: ASSDEKTQY

V: TRBV2
J: TRBJ2-7
CDR3: ASFGSSSYEQY

V: TRBV14
J: TRBJ2-5
CDR3: ASSQDPYTGITEETQY

V: TRBV11-3
J: TRBJ2-7
CDR3: ASSYRSSYEQY

V: TRBV9
J: TRBJ2-1
CDR3: ASSVAGQAYYNEQF

V: TRBV5-6
J: TRBJ2-3
CDR3: ASSGLEITDTQY

V: TRBV4-2
J: TRBJ2-3
CDR3: AGSQGLAGTDTQY

V: TRBV6-1
J: TRBJ1-2
CDR3: ASRTGGYGYT